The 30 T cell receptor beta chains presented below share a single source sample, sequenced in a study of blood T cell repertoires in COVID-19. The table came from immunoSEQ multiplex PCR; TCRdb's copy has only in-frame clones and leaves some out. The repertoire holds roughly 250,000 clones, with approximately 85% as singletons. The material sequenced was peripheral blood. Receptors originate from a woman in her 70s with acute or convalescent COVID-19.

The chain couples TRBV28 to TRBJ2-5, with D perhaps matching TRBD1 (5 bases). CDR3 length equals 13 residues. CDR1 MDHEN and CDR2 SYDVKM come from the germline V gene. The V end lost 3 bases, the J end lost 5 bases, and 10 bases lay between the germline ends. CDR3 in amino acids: CASSFRGVETQYF. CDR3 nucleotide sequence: TGTGCCAGCAGTTTTAGGGGCGTCGAGACCCAGTACTTC.

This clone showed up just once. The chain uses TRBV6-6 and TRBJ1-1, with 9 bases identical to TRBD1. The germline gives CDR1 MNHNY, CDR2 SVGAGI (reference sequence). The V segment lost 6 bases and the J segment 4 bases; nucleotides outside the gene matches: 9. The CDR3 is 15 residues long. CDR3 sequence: CASRPGTGRATEAFF. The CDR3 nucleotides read TGTGCCAGCAGACCCGGGACAGGGAGGGCCACTGAAGCTTTCTTT.

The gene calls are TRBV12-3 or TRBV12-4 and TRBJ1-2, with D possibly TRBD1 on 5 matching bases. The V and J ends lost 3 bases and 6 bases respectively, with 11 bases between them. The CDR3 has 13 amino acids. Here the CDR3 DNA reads TGTGCCAGCAGTTTTAAGCGGGGGAATGGCTACACCTTC. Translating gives CASSFKRGNGYTF.

CDR3 protein: CASSKDRGNEQFF. CDR3 nucleotides: TGTGCCAGCAGCAAAGACAGGGGGAATGAGCAGTTCTTC. The J gene is TRBJ2-1, the V gene TRBV7-9; TRBD1 agrees at 9 bases. Trimming removed 5 bases from V and 7 bases from J; junction bases left unmatched: 3. Per germline, CDR1 SEHNR and CDR2 FQNEAQ (reference sequence). The CDR3 extends over 13 amino acids.

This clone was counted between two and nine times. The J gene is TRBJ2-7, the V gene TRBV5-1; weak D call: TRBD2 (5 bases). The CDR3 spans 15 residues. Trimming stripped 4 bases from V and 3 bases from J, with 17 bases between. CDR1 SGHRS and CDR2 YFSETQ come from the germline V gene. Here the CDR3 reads CASSPDARLYYEQYF. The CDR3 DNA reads TGCGCCAGCAGCCCGGACGCAAGACTATACTACGAGCAGTACTTC.

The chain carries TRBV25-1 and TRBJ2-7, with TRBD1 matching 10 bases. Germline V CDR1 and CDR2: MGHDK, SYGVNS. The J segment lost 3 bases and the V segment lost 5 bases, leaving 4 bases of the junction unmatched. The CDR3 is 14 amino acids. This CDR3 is CASSRTGGGYEQYF. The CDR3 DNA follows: TGTGCCAGCAGTCGGACAGGGGGTGGCTACGAGCAGTACTTC.

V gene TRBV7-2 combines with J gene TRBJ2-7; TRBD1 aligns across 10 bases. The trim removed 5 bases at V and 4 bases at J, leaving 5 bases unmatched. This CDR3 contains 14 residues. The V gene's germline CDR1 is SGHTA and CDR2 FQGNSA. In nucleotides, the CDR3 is TGTGCCAGCAGCGCCTCGGGACAGGGGTACGAGCAGTACTTC. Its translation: CASSASGQGYEQYF.

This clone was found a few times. CDR3 in amino acids: CATRPGTDYGYTF. CDR3 nucleotide sequence: TGTGCCACCAGACCCGGGACAGACTATGGCTACACCTTC. This rearrangement joins TRBV15 to TRBJ1-2; 7 bases are a match to TRBD1. V shed 6 bases, J shed 3 bases, and the junction held 4 bases outside the gene matches. This CDR3 has 13 residues. CDR1 LNHNV and CDR2 YYDKDF come from the germline V gene (reference sequence).

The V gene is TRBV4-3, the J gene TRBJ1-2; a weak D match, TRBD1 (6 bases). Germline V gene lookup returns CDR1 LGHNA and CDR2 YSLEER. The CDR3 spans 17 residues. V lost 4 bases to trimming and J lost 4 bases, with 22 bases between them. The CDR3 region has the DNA TGCGCCAGCAGCCTAAAGATGGAGACAGACAGGACCTATGGCTACACCTTC. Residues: CASSLKMETDRTYGYTF.

The DNA of the CDR3 is TGCGCCAGCAGCCAAGATCCCGCCAGGGCTAGCTATGGCTACACCTTC. This translates into CASSQDPARASYGYTF. The J gene is TRBJ1-2, the V gene TRBV4-3; D possibly corresponds to TRBD1 (5 bases). Germline V gives CDR1 LGHNA, CDR2 YSLEER. CDR3 length: 16 amino acids. Between the trimmed V and J ends, which lost 0 bases and 4 bases, there was a span of 15 bases.

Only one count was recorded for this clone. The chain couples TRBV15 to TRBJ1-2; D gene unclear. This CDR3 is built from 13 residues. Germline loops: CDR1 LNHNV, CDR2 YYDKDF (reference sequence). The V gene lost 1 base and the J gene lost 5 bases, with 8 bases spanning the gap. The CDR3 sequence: CATSRGGGYGYTF. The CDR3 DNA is TGTGCCACCAGCAGAGGGGGAGGGTATGGCTACACCTTC.

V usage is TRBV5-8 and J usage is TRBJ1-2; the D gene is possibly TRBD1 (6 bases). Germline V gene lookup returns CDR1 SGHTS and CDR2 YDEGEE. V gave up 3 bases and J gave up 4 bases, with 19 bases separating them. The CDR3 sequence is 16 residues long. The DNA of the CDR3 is TGTGCCAGCAGCTCGGTCGGGCAGGGGCCCACCTATGGCTACACCTTC. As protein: CASSSVGQGPTYGYTF.

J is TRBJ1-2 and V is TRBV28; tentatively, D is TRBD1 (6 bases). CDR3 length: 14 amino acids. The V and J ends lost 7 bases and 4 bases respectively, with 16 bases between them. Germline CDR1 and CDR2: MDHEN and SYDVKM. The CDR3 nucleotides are TGTGCCAGCAAACCTCAGGGGTTTCTCTATGGCTACACCTTC. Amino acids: CASKPQGFLYGYTF.

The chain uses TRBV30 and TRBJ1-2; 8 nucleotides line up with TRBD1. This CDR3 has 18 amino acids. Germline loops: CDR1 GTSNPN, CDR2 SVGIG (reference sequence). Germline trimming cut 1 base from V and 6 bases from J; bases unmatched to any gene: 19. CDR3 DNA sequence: TGTGCCTGGAGTGCTTCATTTTGGTTCCTCAGGGGGCTCAATGGCTACACCTTC. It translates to CAWSASFWFLRGLNGYTF.

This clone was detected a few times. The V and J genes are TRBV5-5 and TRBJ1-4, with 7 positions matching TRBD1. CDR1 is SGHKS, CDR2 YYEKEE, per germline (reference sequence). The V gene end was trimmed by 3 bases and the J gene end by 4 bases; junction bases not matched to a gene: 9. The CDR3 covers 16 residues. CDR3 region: CASSSPGDSYNEKLFF. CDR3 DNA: TGTGCCAGCAGCTCCCCCGGGGACAGCTATAATGAAAAACTGTTTTTT.

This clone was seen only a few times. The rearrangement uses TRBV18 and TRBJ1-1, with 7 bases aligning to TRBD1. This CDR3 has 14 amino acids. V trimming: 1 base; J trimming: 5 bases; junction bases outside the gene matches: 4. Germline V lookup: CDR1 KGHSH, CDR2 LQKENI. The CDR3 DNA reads TGTGCCAGCTCACCACTGGCGACAGGGACTGAAGCTTTCTTT. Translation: CASSPLATGTEAFF. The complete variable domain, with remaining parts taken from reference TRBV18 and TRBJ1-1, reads NAGVMQNPRHLVRRRGQEARLRCSPMKGHSHVYWYRQLPEEGLKFMVYLQKENIIDESGMPKERFSAEFPKEGPSILRIQQVVRGDSAAYFCASSPLATGTEAFFGQGTRLTVV.

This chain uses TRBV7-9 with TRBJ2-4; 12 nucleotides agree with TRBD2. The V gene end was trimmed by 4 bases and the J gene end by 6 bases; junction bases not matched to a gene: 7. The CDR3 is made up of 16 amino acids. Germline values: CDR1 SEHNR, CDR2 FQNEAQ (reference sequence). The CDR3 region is CASSSSGGARINIQYF. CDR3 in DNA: TGTGCCAGCAGCTCTAGCGGGGGGGCGCGTATAAACATTCAGTACTTC.

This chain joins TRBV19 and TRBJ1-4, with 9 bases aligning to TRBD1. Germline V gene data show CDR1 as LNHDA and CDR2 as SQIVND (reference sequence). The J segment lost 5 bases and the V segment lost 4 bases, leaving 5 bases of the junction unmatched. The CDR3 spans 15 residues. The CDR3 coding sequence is TGTGCCAGTAGTAGTGACAGGGGGAGGAATGAAAAACTGTTTTTT. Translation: CASSSDRGRNEKLFF. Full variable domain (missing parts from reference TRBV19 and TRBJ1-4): DGGITQSPKYLFRKEGQNVTLSCEQNLNHDAMYWYRQDPGQGLRLIYYSQIVNDFQKGDIAEGYSVSREKKESFPLTVTSAQKNPTAFYLCASSSDRGRNEKLFFGSGTQLSVL.

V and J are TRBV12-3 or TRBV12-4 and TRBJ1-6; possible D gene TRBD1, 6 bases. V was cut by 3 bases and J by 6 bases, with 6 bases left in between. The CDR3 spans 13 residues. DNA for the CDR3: TGTGCCAGCAGTTTGGACAGTAATTCACCCCTCCACTTT. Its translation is CASSLDSNSPLHF.

The DNA for the CDR3 is TGTGCCAGCAGTTACTCTCCCCTTCTTTCCTACAATGAGCAGTTCTTC. Encoded protein: CASSYSPLLSYNEQFF. V usage is TRBV6-5 and J usage is TRBJ2-1; D gene unclear. This CDR3 is 16 amino acids long. V was pared by 0 bases and J by 1 base, with 10 bases between. Germline values: CDR1 MNHEY, CDR2 SVGAGI.

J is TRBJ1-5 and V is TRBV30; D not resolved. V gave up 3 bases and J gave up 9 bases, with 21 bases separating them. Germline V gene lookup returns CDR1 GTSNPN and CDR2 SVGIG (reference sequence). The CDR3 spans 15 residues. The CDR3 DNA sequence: TGTGCCTGGAGCAATCAGCGGACCCATGAAACGCCCCAGCATTTT. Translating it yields CAWSNQRTHETPQHF.

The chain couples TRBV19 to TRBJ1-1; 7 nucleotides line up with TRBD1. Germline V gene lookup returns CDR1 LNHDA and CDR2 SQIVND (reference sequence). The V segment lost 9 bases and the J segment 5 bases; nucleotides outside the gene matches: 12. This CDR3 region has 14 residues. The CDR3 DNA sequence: TGTGCCAGCAGAGAAGACAGGGTTCAGACTGAAGCTTTCTTT. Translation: CASREDRVQTEAFF.

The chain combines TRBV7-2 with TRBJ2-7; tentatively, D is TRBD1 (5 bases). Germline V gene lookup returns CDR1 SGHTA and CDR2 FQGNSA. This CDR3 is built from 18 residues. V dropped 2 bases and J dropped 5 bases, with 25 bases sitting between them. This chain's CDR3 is CASSLHTVGRGFFDEQYF. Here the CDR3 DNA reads TGTGCCAGCAGCTTACACACAGTAGGAAGGGGTTTTTTTGACGAGCAGTACTTC. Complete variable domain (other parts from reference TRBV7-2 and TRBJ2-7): GAGVSQSPSNKVTEKGKDVELRCDPISGHTALYWYRQSLGQGLEFLIYFQGNSAPDKSGLPSDRFSAERTGGSVSTLTIQRTQQEDSAVYLCASSLHTVGRGFFDEQYFGPGTRLTVT.

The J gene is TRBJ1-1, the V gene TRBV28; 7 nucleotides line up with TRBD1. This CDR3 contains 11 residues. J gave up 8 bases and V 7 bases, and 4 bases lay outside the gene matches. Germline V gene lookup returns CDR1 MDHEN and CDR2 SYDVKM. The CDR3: CASKVRGEAFF. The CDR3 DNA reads TGTGCCAGCAAGGTCAGGGGGGAAGCTTTCTTT.

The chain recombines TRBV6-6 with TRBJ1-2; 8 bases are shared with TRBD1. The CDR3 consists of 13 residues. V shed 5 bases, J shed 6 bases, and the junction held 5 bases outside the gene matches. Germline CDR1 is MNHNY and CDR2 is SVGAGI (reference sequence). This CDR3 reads CASSPQGANGYTF. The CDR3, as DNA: TGTGCCAGCAGTCCCCAGGGGGCGAATGGCTACACCTTC.

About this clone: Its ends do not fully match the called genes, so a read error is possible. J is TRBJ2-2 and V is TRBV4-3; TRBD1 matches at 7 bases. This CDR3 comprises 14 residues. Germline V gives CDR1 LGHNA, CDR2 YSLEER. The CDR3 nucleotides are TGCGCCGGCAGCACGACAGGGAACGCCGGGGAGCTGTTTTTT. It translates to CAGSTTGNAGELFF.

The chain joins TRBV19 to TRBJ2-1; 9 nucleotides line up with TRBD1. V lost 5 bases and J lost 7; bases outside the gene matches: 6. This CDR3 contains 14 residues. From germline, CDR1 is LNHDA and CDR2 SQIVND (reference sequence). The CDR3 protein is CASSWGTGWNEQFF. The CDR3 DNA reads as TGTGCCAGTAGTTGGGGGACAGGGTGGAATGAGCAGTTCTTC.

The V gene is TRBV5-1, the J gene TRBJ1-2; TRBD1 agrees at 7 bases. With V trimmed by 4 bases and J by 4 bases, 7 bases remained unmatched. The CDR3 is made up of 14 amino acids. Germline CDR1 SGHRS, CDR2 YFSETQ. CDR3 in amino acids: CASSDRDRAYGYTF. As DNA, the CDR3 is TGCGCCAGCAGCGACCGGGACAGAGCCTATGGCTACACCTTC.

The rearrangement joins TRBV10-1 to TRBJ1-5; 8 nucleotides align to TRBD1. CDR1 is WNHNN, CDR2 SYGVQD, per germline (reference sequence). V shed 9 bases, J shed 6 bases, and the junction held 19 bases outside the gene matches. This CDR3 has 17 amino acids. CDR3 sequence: CASRDRYVFWSSQPQHF. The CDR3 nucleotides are TGCGCCAGTCGGGACAGGTATGTTTTCTGGTCGTCTCAGCCCCAGCATTTT.

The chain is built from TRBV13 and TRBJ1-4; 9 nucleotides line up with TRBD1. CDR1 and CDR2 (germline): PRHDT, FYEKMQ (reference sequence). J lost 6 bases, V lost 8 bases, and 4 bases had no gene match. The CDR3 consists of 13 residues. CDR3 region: CASSNRGHEKLFF. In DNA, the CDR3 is TGTGCCAGCTCCAACAGGGGGCATGAAAAACTGTTTTTT.